This T cell receptor (beta chain) was sequenced in a study of T cells after posttransplantation cyclophosphamide. Study-level points and caveats: TRB clonality was highly associated with recipient CMV seropositivity and reactivation. Skin or GI-infiltrating T cells shared few TRB sequences with blood. Donor-recipient repertoire similarity was low at 1-2 months, rising over year one.

Busulfan-fludarabine conditioning, marrow transplant, and cyclophosphamide on days +3 and +4 were administered. Only in-frame clones appear in the TCRdb table, and some are missing; sequencing was by immunoSEQ multiplex PCR. The sample lists several thousand clones, approximately 80% seen once, with 27% in the top ten. About this clone: Its antigen is still unknown.

The V and J ends lost 4 bases and 3 bases, in that order; junction bases with no gene match: 9. Germline CDR1 and CDR2: MGHRA and YSYEKL. The CDR3 totals 16 residues. The chain has TRBV4-1 and TRBJ2-7, with 10 bases that match TRBD1. This sequence was found in a female patient in her 50s who received an allogeneic stem cell transplant from a related donor, was CMV-positive, and had no GVHD. Some T cells may be the graft donor's. Sample: CD8+ T cells sorted from PBMCs, taken approximately 1,500 days after allogeneic stem cell transplant with posttransplant cyclophosphamide. CDR3 region: CASSPQPGTGDYEQYF. The DNA for the CDR3 is TGCGCCAGCAGCCCCCAACCCGGGACAGGGGACTACGAGCAGTACTTC.